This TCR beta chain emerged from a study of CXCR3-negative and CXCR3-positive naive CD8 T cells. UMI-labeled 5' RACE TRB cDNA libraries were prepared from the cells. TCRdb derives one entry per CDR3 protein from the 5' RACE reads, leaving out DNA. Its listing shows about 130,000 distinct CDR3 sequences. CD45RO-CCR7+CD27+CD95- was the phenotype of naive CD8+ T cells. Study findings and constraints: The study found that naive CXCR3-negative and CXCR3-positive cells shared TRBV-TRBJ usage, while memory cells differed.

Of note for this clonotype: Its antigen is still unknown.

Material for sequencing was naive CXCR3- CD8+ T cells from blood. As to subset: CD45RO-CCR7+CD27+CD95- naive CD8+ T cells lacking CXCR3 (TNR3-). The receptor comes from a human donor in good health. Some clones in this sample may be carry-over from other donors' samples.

CDR3 amino acids: CASSPLDRGENEQFF. The rearrangement joins TRBV14 to TRBJ2-1; lacking DNA, the TRBD1 call made by TCRdb goes unchecked. This CDR3 has 15 residues. From germline, CDR1 is SGHDN and CDR2 FVKESK.